This TCR beta chain was captured by sequencing in a study of blood T cell repertoires in COVID-19. Study summary: Sites in the United States, Italy and Spain provided acute and convalescent COVID-19 samples.

Produced via immunoSEQ multiplex PCR; TCRdb's table is partial and in-frame only. Of around 270,000 clones in the sample, over 80% were seen once. Individuals in the exposed group had encountered a COVID-19 case within 2 weeks preceding study entry. The CDR3 loop spans 14 amino acids. Germline lookup yields CDR1 MGHRA and CDR2 YSYEKL. Trimming took 1 base from V and 2 from J, leaving 8 bases between them. The sample comprised PBMCs or T cells enriched from blood (not recorded which). The receptor was derived from a woman aged 35 to 49 who had been exposed to COVID-19. The chain joins TRBV4-1 to TRBJ1-1; possibly TRBD1 for D (5 bases). The CDR3 reads CASSQGDRNTEAFF. In DNA, the CDR3 is TGCGCCAGCAGCCAAGGAGACAGAAACACTGAAGCTTTCTTT.